This T cell receptor (beta chain) came from a study of blood T cell repertoires in COVID-19. In the original processing: Researchers report that nucleated cell counts were estimated from reference gene primer amplification. Assay: immunoSEQ multiplex PCR; the TCRdb copy retains only in-frame clones and omits some. From that table come the V and J calls and clone size; the DNA was used to work out D and trimming. The sample has approximately 110,000 clones, 81% seen once. This CDR3 spans 14 amino acids. Germline V gene lookup returns CDR1 SGHNT and CDR2 YYREEE (reference sequence). Trimming stripped 0 bases from V and 0 bases from J, with 6 bases between.

The source of this sequence is a man between 50 and 59 years old with acute or convalescent COVID-19. Sequenced: peripheral blood. V and J are TRBV5-4 and TRBJ1-1; D gene unclear. The CDR3, as DNA: TGTGCCAGCAGCTTGGAGGCGGTGAACACTGAAGCTTTCTTT. This translates into CASSLEAVNTEAFF. Drawing the rest from reference TRBV5-4 and TRBJ1-1, the complete variable domain is ETGVTQSPTHLIKTRGQQVTLRCSSQSGHNTVSWYQQALGQGPQFIFQYYREEENGRGNFPPRFSGLQFPNYSSELNVNALELDDSALYLCASSLEAVNTEAFFGQGTRLTVV.